This paragraph covers one TCR beta chain sequence. The antigen this receptor binds is unknown. Base quality data are lacking; no much larger clone is found one base away. The sequencer was an Illumina Genome Analyzer IIx. The raw public reads went through TCRdb reprocessing: fastp at Q25, MiXCR clone calling, in-frame beta chains kept. CDR3 protein duplicates are merged, each entry listing the most common genes and DNA. Present in this sample are around 50,000 distinct CDR3 sequences, less than 9.5% of which were seen just once. The ten biggest clones cover under 20% of the sample. This record comes from a study of patients with pleural tuberculosis (dated by TCRdb to the mid-2010s). The CDR3 goes from the cysteine to the phenylalanine over 16 residues. Of all the DNA, just the CDR3 is kept, 48 bases in frame from base 1. Trimming removed 4 bases from V and 2 bases from J, leaving 17 bases between the germline ends.

The sequence derives from a human donor with pleural tuberculosis. The V and J genes are TRBV12-3 or TRBV12-4 and TRBJ2-5; the D gene cannot be named for sure. For the CDR3, the sequence is CASSSPGTYLQETQYF. The nucleotide sequence is TGTGCCAGCAGTTCCCCAGGAACCTACCTGCAAGAGACCCAGTACTTC.